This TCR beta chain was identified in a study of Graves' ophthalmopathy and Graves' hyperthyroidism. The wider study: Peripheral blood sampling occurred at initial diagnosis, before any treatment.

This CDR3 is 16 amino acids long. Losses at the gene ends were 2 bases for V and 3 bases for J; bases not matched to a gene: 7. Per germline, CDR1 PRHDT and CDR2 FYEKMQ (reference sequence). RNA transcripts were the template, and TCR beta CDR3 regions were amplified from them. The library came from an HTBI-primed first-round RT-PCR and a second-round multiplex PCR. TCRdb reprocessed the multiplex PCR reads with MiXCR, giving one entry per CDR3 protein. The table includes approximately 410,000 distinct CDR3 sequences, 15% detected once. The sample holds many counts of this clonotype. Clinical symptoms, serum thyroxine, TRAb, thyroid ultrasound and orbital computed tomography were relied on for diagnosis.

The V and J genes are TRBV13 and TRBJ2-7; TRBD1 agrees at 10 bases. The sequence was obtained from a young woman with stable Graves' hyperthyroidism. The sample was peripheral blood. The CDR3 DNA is TGTGCCAGCAGCTTATTACCCGGGACAGGGGTCTACGAGCAGTACTTC. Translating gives CASSLLPGTGVYEQYF.